These 2 T cell receptor beta chains share one sample of origin, sequenced in a study of T-cell reconstitution after alpha-beta-depleted transplantation in children. The library targeted TCRbeta and was prepared with unique molecular identifiers. Using its own MiXCR run on the PCR reads, TCRdb lists one record per CDR3 protein. The data show 90,000 to 100,000 distinct CDR3 sequences, about 25% seen once. The specimen was PBMCs, collected before TCRalphabeta/CD19-depleted stem cell transplant. These receptors were taken from a boy aged 2 to 9 with acute lymphoblastic leukemia, due to receive a stem cell transplant.

This clonotype showed up just a few times. J is TRBJ2-7 and V is TRBV29-1; no definite D call. Germline V gene lookup returns CDR1 SQVTM and CDR2 ANQGSEA. CDR3 length: 13 amino acids. Trimming took off 4 bases at V and 4 bases at J, with 14 bases between the two ends. The CDR3, as DNA: TGCAGCGTTGTAAAAGGAAAGGGATACGAGCAGTACTTC. Amino acids: CSVVKGKGYEQYF.

A word on this clonotype: One junction end does not reproduce the germline sequence, and a read error may be involved. The chain combines TRBV28 with TRBJ2-7, with D hard to call. The CDR3 extends over 16 amino acids. CDR1 and CDR2 from the germline V gene are MDHEN and SYDVKM. The CDR3 bases are TGTGCCAGCTGTTTACCATCGCGCGGCACTGGGTACGAGCAGTACTTC. Translation gives CASCLPSRGTGYEQYF.